This T cell receptor (beta chain) was captured in a study of blood T cell repertoires in COVID-19. Study background: The samples span acute and convalescent COVID-19 from the United States, Italy and Spain. The analysed material was cDNA or gDNA that came from T cells, B-cell-depleted T cells, or PBMCs.

Measured with immunoSEQ multiplex PCR; TCRdb has only the in-frame clones, and not every one. The data contain fewer than 350,000 clones, about nine tenths of them seen just once; the ten biggest clones take up 9.5% to 15%. V dropped 7 bases and J dropped 8 bases, with 11 bases sitting between them. Germline loops: CDR1 MNHEY, CDR2 SVGAGI. The CDR3 extends over 12 amino acids. This chain uses TRBV6-5 with TRBJ1-4; D is perhaps TRBD1 (5 bases). The sequencing input was peripheral blood. This clonotype was sampled from a woman in her twenties or thirties with COVID-19, enrolled during active disease. CDR3 nucleotides: TGTGCCAGCAAGGCGGGGACCGAAAAACTGTTTTTT. This translates into CASKAGTEKLFF.